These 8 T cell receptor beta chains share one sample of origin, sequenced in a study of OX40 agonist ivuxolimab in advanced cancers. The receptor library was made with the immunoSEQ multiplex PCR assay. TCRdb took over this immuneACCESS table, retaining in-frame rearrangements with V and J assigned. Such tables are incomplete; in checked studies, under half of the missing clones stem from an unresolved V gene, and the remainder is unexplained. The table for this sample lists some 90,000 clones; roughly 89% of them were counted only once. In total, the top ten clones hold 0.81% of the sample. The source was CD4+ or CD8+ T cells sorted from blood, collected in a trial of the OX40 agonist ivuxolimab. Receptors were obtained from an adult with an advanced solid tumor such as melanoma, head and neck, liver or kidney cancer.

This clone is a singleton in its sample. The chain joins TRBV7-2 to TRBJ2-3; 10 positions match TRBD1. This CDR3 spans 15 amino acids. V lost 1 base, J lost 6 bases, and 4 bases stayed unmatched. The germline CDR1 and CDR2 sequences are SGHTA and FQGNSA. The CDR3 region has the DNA TGTGCCAGCAGCTTAGTGGGACAGGGGTGGGATACGCAGTATTTT. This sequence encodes CASSLVGQGWDTQYF.

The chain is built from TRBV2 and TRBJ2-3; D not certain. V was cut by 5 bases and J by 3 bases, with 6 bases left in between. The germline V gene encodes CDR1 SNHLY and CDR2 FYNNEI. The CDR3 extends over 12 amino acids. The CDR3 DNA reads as TGTGCCAGCAGTATCTCTACAGATACGCAGTATTTT. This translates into CASSISTDTQYF. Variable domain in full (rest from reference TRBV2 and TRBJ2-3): EPEVTQTPSHQVTQMGQEVILRCVPISNHLYFYWYRQILGQKVEFLVSFYNNEISEKSEIFDDQFSVERPDGSNFTLKIRSTKLEDSAMYFCASSISTDTQYFGPGTRLTVL.

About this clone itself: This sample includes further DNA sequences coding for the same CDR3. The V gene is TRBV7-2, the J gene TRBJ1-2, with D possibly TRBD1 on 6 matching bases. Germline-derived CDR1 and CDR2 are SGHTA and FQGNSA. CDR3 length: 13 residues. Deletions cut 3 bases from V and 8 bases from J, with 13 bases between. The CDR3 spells CASSFAEGGGYTF. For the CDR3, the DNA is TGTGCCAGCAGCTTTGCAGAGGGGGGGGGCTACACCTTC. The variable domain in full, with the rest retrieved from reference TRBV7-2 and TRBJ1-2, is GAGVSQSPSNKVTEKGKDVELRCDPISGHTALYWYRQSLGQGLEFLIYFQGNSAPDKSGLPSDRFSAERTGGSVSTLTIQRTQQEDSAVYLCASSFAEGGGYTFGSGTRLTVV.

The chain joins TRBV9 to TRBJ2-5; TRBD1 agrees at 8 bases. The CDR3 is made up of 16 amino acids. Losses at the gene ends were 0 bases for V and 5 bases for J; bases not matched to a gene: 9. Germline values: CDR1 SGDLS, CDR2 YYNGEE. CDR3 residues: CASSVGTGSTIETQYF. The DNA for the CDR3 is TGTGCCAGCAGCGTAGGGACAGGGAGTACTATTGAGACCCAGTACTTC.

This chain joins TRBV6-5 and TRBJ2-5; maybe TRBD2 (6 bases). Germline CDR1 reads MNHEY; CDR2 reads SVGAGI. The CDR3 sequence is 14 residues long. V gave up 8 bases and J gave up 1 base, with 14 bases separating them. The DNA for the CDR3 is TGTGCCAGCGGGCGGGACCGCTCCCAAGAGACCCAGTACTTC. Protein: CASGRDRSQETQYF.

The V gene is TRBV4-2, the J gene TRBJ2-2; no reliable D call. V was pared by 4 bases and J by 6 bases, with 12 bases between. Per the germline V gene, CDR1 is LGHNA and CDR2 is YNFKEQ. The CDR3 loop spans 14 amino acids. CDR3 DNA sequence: TGTGCCAGCAGCCCAAGCCTCCAGGCCGGGGAGCTGTTTTTT. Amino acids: CASSPSLQAGELFF.

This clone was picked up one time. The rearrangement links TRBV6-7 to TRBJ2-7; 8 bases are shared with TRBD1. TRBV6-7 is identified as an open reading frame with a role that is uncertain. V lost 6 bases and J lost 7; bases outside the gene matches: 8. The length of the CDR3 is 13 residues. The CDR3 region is CASSKRQGREQYF. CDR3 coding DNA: TGTGCCAGCAGCAAGCGACAGGGGCGGGAGCAGTACTTC.

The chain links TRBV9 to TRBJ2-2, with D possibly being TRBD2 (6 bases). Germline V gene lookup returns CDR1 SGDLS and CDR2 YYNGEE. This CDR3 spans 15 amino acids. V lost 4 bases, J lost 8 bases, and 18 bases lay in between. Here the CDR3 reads CASSPVGEVAGELFF. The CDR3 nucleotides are TGTGCCAGCAGCCCCGTTGGGGAGGTGGCGGGGGAGCTGTTTTTT.